Each of the 6 T cell receptor beta chains below was sequenced from the same sample in a study of CD8+CD57+ T cells in acquired aplastic anemia. The TCR beta profiling, which covered VDJ combination and CDR3 sequence, was carried out using genomic DNA as the template. TCRdb re-called the reads with MiXCR, one entry per CDR3 protein. The top ten hold approximately 3.8% of the sample, which has 400,000 to 450,000 distinct CDR3 sequences, 55% to 70% seen once. The sequenced sample was sorted CD4+, CD8+, or CD8+CD57+ T cells (not recorded which) from PBMCs. Receptor source: a human donor in good health, serving as a control.

Regarding this clonotype: Its ends do not fully match the called genes, so a read error is possible. The V gene is TRBV7-2, the J gene TRBJ2-6; D may be TRBD2 (6 bases). This CDR3 contains 14 residues. Per the germline V gene, CDR1 is SGHTA and CDR2 is FQGNSA. The CDR3 spells CASSLAGTLGSREF. The DNA for the CDR3 is TGTGCCAGCAGCTTAGCGGGGACTCTCGGAAGTCGGGAGTTC.

V and J are TRBV9 and TRBJ1-3; D is undetermined. V was pared by 4 bases and J by 7 bases, with 12 bases between. CDR1 is SGDLS and CDR2 is YYNGEE in the germline V gene. The CDR3 covers 13 residues. The CDR3, as DNA: TGTGCCAGCAGCCCTCAGACGGCGAACACCATATATTTT. Protein sequence: CASSPQTANTIYF. Using reference TRBV9 and TRBJ1-3 for the parts outside the CDR3, the full variable domain is DSGVTQTPKHLITATGQRVTLRCSPRSGDLSVYWYQQSLDQGLQFLIQYYNGEERAKGNILERFSAQQFPDLHSELNLSSLELGDSALYFCASSPQTANTIYFGEGSWLTVV.

The chain recombines TRBV2 with TRBJ1-6; D might be TRBD1 (6 bases). Germline V lookup: CDR1 SNHLY, CDR2 FYNNEI. This CDR3 region has 14 residues. Trimming left V 4 bases short and J 10 bases short, with 14 bases between. In nucleotides, the CDR3 is TGTGCCAGCAGTGTTTTCAGGGGACAATCACCCCTCCACTTT. It yields the protein CASSVFRGQSPLHF.

About this clonotype: One end of the junction is discordant with germline, which a read error may explain. The J gene is TRBJ2-7, the V gene TRBV7-3; maybe TRBD1 (6 bases). The CDR3 is 14 residues long. Germline assignment: CDR1 SGHTA and CDR2 FQGTGA. The CDR3 is CASSQHDDRNTGEF. As DNA, the CDR3 is TGCGCCAGCAGCCAACATGACGACAGGAACACCGGGGAGTTC.

V usage is TRBV11-2 and J usage is TRBJ1-4; D gene ambiguous. This CDR3 has 16 amino acids. V lost 5 bases and J 5 bases, leaving 18 bases between the germline ends. Germline values: CDR1 SGHAT, CDR2 FQNNGV. CDR3 residues: CASSRPAGSYNEKLFF. The CDR3 coding sequence is TGTGCCAGCAGCCGGCCAGCGGGCAGTTACAATGAAAAACTGTTTTTT.

This clonotype was detected many times. The CDR3 DNA sequence: TGTGCCAGCAGCGTATCTGCCGGGACAGCACCCCGCGTGACCCAGTACTTC. This translates into CASSVSAGTAPRVTQYF. The chain recombines TRBV9 with TRBJ2-5, with 7 nucleotides matching TRBD1. Germline-derived CDR1 and CDR2 are SGDLS and YYNGEE. This CDR3 spans 17 amino acids. J was trimmed by 7 bases and V by 1 base; bases with no gene match: 16.